What follows are 32 T cell receptor beta chains derived from one specimen sequenced in a study of blood T cell repertoires in COVID-19. The repertoire was sequenced with immunoSEQ multiplex PCR; TCRdb's copy has only in-frame clones and lacks some. This table has approximately 240,000 clones, more than 60% appearing once. Sequenced: peripheral blood. The receptor set was obtained from a middle-aged woman with active or convalescent COVID-19.

The chain uses TRBV25-1 and TRBJ2-7; the D gene is possibly TRBD2 (5 bases). Looked up from germline, CDR1 is MGHDK and CDR2 is SYGVNS. This CDR3 is built from 12 residues. Trimming removed 4 bases at V and 3 bases at J, with 7 bases between. CDR3 coding DNA: TGTGCCAGCAGTGGGACTGGCTACGAGCAGTACGTC. Its translation is CASSGTGYEQYV.

The chain uses TRBV12-3 or TRBV12-4 and TRBJ1-2; TRBD1 might be the D (5 bases). The CDR3 runs to 12 residues. The V end lost 6 bases, the J end lost 7 bases, and 12 bases lay between the germline ends. The CDR3, as DNA: TGTGCCAGCAGAACCTCGGGGGGTGGCTACACCTTC. Translating it yields CASRTSGGGYTF.

The rearrangement joins TRBV5-6 to TRBJ1-1, with a possible D match to TRBD1 (6 bases). CDR1 and CDR2 (germline): SGHDT, YYEEEE. V shed 5 bases and J shed 4 bases, with 15 bases lying between them. This CDR3 contains 14 residues. CDR3 protein: CASRGDTGSTEAFF. The CDR3 nucleotides read TGTGCCAGCAGGGGCGATACAGGGAGCACTGAAGCTTTCTTT.

The V gene is TRBV5-1, the J gene TRBJ1-2; TRBD1 matches at 7 bases. J was trimmed by 5 bases and V by 2 bases; bases with no gene match: 9. CDR3 length: 15 residues. Per germline, CDR1 SGHRS and CDR2 YFSETQ. The CDR3 DNA is TGCGCCAGCAGCTTTTCAGCCGTCAGGGGGTATGGCTACACCTTC. Residues: CASSFSAVRGYGYTF. Looking up the rest from reference TRBV5-1 and TRBJ1-2 gives the full variable domain: KAGVTQTPRYLIKTRGQQVTLSCSPISGHRSVSWYQQTPGQGLQFLFEYFSETQRNKGNFPGRFSGRQFSNSRSEMNVSTLELGDSALYLCASSFSAVRGYGYTFGSGTRLTVV.

The rearrangement uses TRBV5-1 and TRBJ1-2; 10 bases are shared with TRBD1. Germline trimming cut 4 bases from V and 6 bases from J; bases unmatched to any gene: 3. CDR1 SGHRS and CDR2 YFSETQ come from the germline V gene. There are 13 residues in the CDR3. This CDR3 reads CASSAGTGDGYTF. Written as DNA, the CDR3 is TGCGCCAGCAGCGCCGGGACAGGGGATGGCTACACCTTC. The entire variable domain, with the rest obtained from reference TRBV5-1 and TRBJ1-2, is as follows: KAGVTQTPRYLIKTRGQQVTLSCSPISGHRSVSWYQQTPGQGLQFLFEYFSETQRNKGNFPGRFSGRQFSNSRSEMNVSTLELGDSALYLCASSAGTGDGYTFGSGTRLTVV.

The chain uses TRBV30 and TRBJ2-2; TRBD1 aligns across 9 bases. Unmatched junction bases numbered 6, after V lost 4 bases and J lost 6 bases. This CDR3 comprises 14 residues. Per germline, CDR1 GTSNPN and CDR2 SVGIG (reference sequence). CDR3 amino acids: CAWNWDRAAGELFF. As DNA, the CDR3 is TGTGCCTGGAATTGGGACAGGGCCGCCGGGGAGCTGTTTTTT.

The chain couples TRBV3-1 (or the pseudogene TRBV3-2) to TRBJ2-5; 9 positions match TRBD2. The CDR3 spans 16 residues. The V gene end was trimmed by 1 base and the J gene end by 3 bases; junction bases not matched to a gene: 6. Germline CDR1 LGHDT, CDR2 YNNKEL (reference sequence). CDR3 residues: CASSQVQRGAKETQYF. The CDR3 coding sequence is TGTGCCAGCAGCCAAGTCCAGCGGGGGGCGAAAGAGACCCAGTACTTC.

The rearrangement links TRBV7-9 to TRBJ1-4; D not certain. CDR3 size: 14 residues. CDR1 is SEHNR, CDR2 FQNEAQ, per germline (reference sequence). The germline V and J ends were trimmed by 6 bases and 4 bases, with 12 bases remaining between them. The DNA for the CDR3 is TGTGCCAGCAGTATGAACGGAGGTAATGAAAAACTGTTTTTT. Its protein product is CASSMNGGNEKLFF.

The chain combines TRBV5-1 with TRBJ2-1; 9 bases align to TRBD2. Germline V gives CDR1 SGHRS, CDR2 YFSETQ. The CDR3 has 15 amino acids. Trimming took 0 bases from V and 4 from J; bases not matched to a gene: 2. The CDR3: CASSLVSGGYNEQFF. The DNA of the CDR3 is TGCGCCAGCAGCTTGGTTAGCGGGGGATACAATGAGCAGTTCTTC.

The V call is TRBV19, the J call TRBJ2-1; 7 nucleotides line up with TRBD1. Losses at the gene ends were 1 base for V and 3 bases for J; bases not matched to a gene: 18. Germline V gives CDR1 LNHDA, CDR2 SQIVND (reference sequence). This CDR3 contains 20 residues. CDR3 sequence reads: CASSIGRPGQPSTNYNEQFF. CDR3 nucleotides: TGTGCCAGTAGTATAGGGCGCCCGGGACAGCCAAGTACCAACTACAATGAGCAGTTCTTC.

The count of this clone is one. The chain has TRBV6-1 and TRBJ1-5; D is uncertain. This CDR3 region has 13 residues. V was shortened by 2 bases and J by 5 bases, with 7 bases between the two germline ends. Per germline, CDR1 MNHNS and CDR2 SASEGT. The CDR3, as DNA: TGTGCCAGCAGTGAAACACAGTATCAGCCCCAGCATTTT. Protein: CASSETQYQPQHF.

The V and J genes are TRBV4-1 and TRBJ1-2, with 8 positions matching TRBD1. Trimming removed 1 base from V and 0 bases from J; junction bases left unmatched: 1. Germline-derived CDR1 and CDR2 are MGHRA and YSYEKL. The length of the CDR3 is 15 residues. The CDR3: CASSQVQGANYGYTF. DNA of the CDR3: TGCGCCAGCAGCCAAGTACAGGGGGCTAACTATGGCTACACCTTC.

This chain uses TRBV27 with TRBJ1-5; D is undetermined. The length of the CDR3 is 12 residues. Per germline, CDR1 MNHEY and CDR2 SMNVEV (reference sequence). V was shortened by 2 bases and J by 11 bases, with 10 bases between the two germline ends. The CDR3 sequence: CASSLQARSQHF. The CDR3 nucleotides read TGTGCCAGCAGTTTACAGGCTCGGTCCCAGCATTTT.

The CDR3 spells CASSISGGDFFSYNEQFF. CDR3 coding DNA: TGTGCCAGTAGTATTTCTGGGGGCGACTTCTTCTCCTACAATGAGCAGTTCTTC. The chain combines TRBV19 with TRBJ2-1, with a weak D call TRBD1 (6 bases). CDR1 and CDR2 (germline): LNHDA, SQIVND (reference sequence). The length of the CDR3 is 18 residues. The V end lost 3 bases, the J end lost 0 bases, and 18 bases lay between the germline ends.

The gene calls are TRBV5-1 and TRBJ2-2; weak D call: TRBD1 (5 bases). The length of the CDR3 is 15 residues. Trimming took 0 bases from V and 8 from J, leaving 14 bases between them. The germline V gene has CDR1 SGHRS and CDR2 YFSETQ. The CDR3 bases are TGCGCCAGCAGCTTGGTTCAGGGTGGCGGAGGGGAGCTGTTTTTT. This sequence encodes CASSLVQGGGGELFF.

DNA for the CDR3: TGCGCCAGCAGCTCACAGGGAGCGGGGCCCACCGGGGAGCTGTTTTTT. Encoded protein: CASSSQGAGPTGELFF. The chain combines TRBV5-1 with TRBJ2-2; D possibly corresponds to TRBD2 (7 bases). Trimming took 3 bases from V and 4 from J, leaving 16 bases between them. This CDR3 spans 16 amino acids. Germline lookup yields CDR1 SGHRS and CDR2 YFSETQ.

Comments on this clone: The same CDR3 is also encoded by other DNA sequences in this sample. This chain uses TRBV9 with TRBJ2-1; D call uncertain. The CDR3 has 15 amino acids. The germline V gene has CDR1 SGDLS and CDR2 YYNGEE. V gave up 0 bases and J gave up 0 bases, with 7 bases separating them. The CDR3 bases are TGTGCCAGCAGCGTAGACGGTGGCTCCTACAATGAGCAGTTCTTC. This gives the protein CASSVDGGSYNEQFF. Drawing the rest from reference TRBV9 and TRBJ2-1, the complete variable domain is DSGVTQTPKHLITATGQRVTLRCSPRSGDLSVYWYQQSLDQGLQFLIQYYNGEERAKGNILERFSAQQFPDLHSELNLSSLELGDSALYFCASSVDGGSYNEQFFGPGTRLTVL.

The rearrangement links TRBV5-1 to TRBJ2-7, with D uncertain. Trimming took off 5 bases at V and 0 bases at J, with 3 bases between the two ends. This CDR3 comprises 11 residues. The germline V gene has CDR1 SGHRS and CDR2 YFSETQ. CDR3 nucleotide sequence: TGCGCCAGCAGGAGCTCCTACGAGCAGTACTTC. It codes for CASRSSYEQYF.

A single count supports this clone. The CDR3 region is CASSDEGGQGATEAFF. The CDR3 coding sequence is TGTGCCAGCAGTGACGAAGGGGGACAGGGCGCCACTGAAGCTTTCTTT. This chain links TRBV2 with TRBJ1-1; 9 bases map to TRBD1. CDR1 is SNHLY, CDR2 FYNNEI, per germline. V trimming: 3 bases; J trimming: 4 bases; junction bases outside the gene matches: 9. The CDR3 is 16 residues long.

Written as DNA, the CDR3 is TGTGCCAGCAGTTACGTTGGCAGAAAGCAGCCCCAGCATTTT. Translation: CASSYVGRKQPQHF. The chain uses TRBV6-2 or TRBV6-3 and TRBJ1-5; D remains ambiguous. CDR1 is MNHEY, CDR2 SVGEGT, per germline. Trimming took off 2 bases at V and 7 bases at J, with 12 bases between the two ends. CDR3 length: 14 residues.

The V and J genes are TRBV5-1 and TRBJ1-6, with TRBD1 matching over 11 bases. The CDR3 loop spans 18 amino acids. V trimming: 3 bases; J trimming: 7 bases; junction bases outside the gene matches: 12. The germline V gene encodes CDR1 SGHRS and CDR2 YFSETQ. The CDR3 sequence: CASSSQNPGTGGNSPLHF. In DNA, the CDR3 is TGCGCCAGCAGCTCCCAAAACCCCGGGACAGGGGGAAATTCACCCCTCCACTTT. The whole variable domain, filled in from reference TRBV5-1 and TRBJ1-6, reads KAGVTQTPRYLIKTRGQQVTLSCSPISGHRSVSWYQQTPGQGLQFLFEYFSETQRNKGNFPGRFSGRQFSNSRSEMNVSTLELGDSALYLCASSSQNPGTGGNSPLHFGNGTRLTVT.

The CDR3 region has the DNA TGCAGCGTTGACATCGGGGGTCCCTCCTACGAGCAGTACTTC. Translated: CSVDIGGPSYEQYF. The J gene is TRBJ2-7, the V gene TRBV29-1, with TRBD2 as a possible D gene (6 bases). In germline, CDR1 is SQVTM, CDR2 ANQGSEA. V lost 3 bases, J lost 0 bases, and 12 bases lay in between. This CDR3 has 14 residues.

V and J are TRBV28 and TRBJ2-1, with D tentatively TRBD2 (5 bases). This CDR3 comprises 15 residues. Germline CDR1 and CDR2: MDHEN and SYDVKM. Trimming stripped 6 bases from V and 8 bases from J, with 20 bases between. The CDR3: CASSIASTGVYEQFF. The CDR3 DNA reads as TGTGCCAGCAGCATTGCCAGCACCGGGGTCTATGAGCAGTTCTTC.

The chain couples TRBV4-1 to TRBJ2-3; maybe TRBD1 (6 bases). Germline V lookup: CDR1 MGHRA, CDR2 YSYEKL. V dropped 4 bases and J dropped 7 bases, with 18 bases sitting between them. CDR3 length: 15 residues. The CDR3 sequence: CASSLLPDRGNTQYF. CDR3 nucleotides: TGCGCCAGCAGCCTGCTACCCGATAGGGGGAATACGCAGTATTTT.

This clone was recorded only once. CDR3 in amino acids: CASSELLGNTIYF. CDR3 bases: TGTGCCAGCAGTGAACTCTTGGGAAACACCATATATTTT. The chain joins TRBV6-1 to TRBJ1-3; D not certain. CDR3 length: 13 residues. Trimming left V 2 bases short and J 4 bases short, with 6 bases between. Germline V CDR1 and CDR2: MNHNS, SASEGT.

The rearrangement joins TRBV6-5 to TRBJ1-1; D might be TRBD1 (5 bases). The V end lost 0 bases, the J end lost 0 bases, and 11 bases lay between the germline ends. CDR1 is MNHEY, CDR2 SVGAGI, per germline. This CDR3 has 16 residues. The CDR3 sequence is CASSYSGARMNTEAFF. The CDR3 DNA reads as TGTGCCAGCAGTTACTCAGGGGCTCGCATGAACACTGAAGCTTTCTTT.

The chain recombines TRBV19 with TRBJ1-1; TRBD1 matches 12 bases. The CDR3 sequence is 15 residues long. Trimming cost V 9 bases and J 1 base; bases outside gene matches: 6. Germline assignment: CDR1 LNHDA and CDR2 SQIVND (reference sequence). The CDR3 reads CASSGQGAGNTEAFF. Here the CDR3 DNA reads TGTGCCAGCTCGGGACAGGGGGCCGGGAACACTGAAGCTTTCTTT.

The V and J genes are TRBV27 and TRBJ1-5, with 9 bases lining up with TRBD1. Germline CDR1 and CDR2: MNHEY and SMNVEV (reference sequence). J was trimmed by 7 bases and V by 5 bases; bases with no gene match: 9. The CDR3 is 15 amino acids. CDR3 sequence reads: CASSPGQGQGQPQHF. The DNA of the CDR3 is TGTGCCAGCAGTCCCGGACAGGGGCAAGGGCAGCCCCAGCATTTT.

V is TRBV4-1 and J is TRBJ1-3; no reliable D call. V dropped 2 bases and J dropped 0 bases, with 5 bases sitting between them. The CDR3 contains 14 residues. From germline, CDR1 is MGHRA and CDR2 YSYEKL. The CDR3 is CASSQFSSGNTIYF. For the CDR3, the DNA is TGCGCCAGCAGCCAATTCTCCTCTGGAAACACCATATATTTT.

In nucleotides, the CDR3 is TGTGCCACCAGCCTCCGGACAGGGCGCGCGGGGGAGACCCAGTACTTC. As protein: CATSLRTGRAGETQYF. This sequence joins TRBV15 and TRBJ2-5; TRBD1 aligns across 8 bases. Germline V gene lookup returns CDR1 LNHNV and CDR2 YYDKDF (reference sequence). The CDR3 runs 16 residues. With V trimmed by 5 bases and J by 5 bases, 13 bases remained unmatched.

In this sample, this clone turned up a few times. This rearrangement joins TRBV6-6 to TRBJ2-1, with TRBD1 matching 7 bases. The CDR3 is 16 amino acids. Germline V gene sequence: CDR1 MNHNY, CDR2 SVGAGI (reference sequence). Losses at the gene ends were 5 bases for V and 3 bases for J; bases not matched to a gene: 10. The CDR3 DNA reads as TGTGCCAGCAGTGGGCCGCGGGCAGGGGGCTACAATGAGCAGTTCTTC. Protein sequence: CASSGPRAGGYNEQFF.

V and J are TRBV2 and TRBJ2-3, with D perhaps matching TRBD2 (5 bases). V shed 2 bases and J shed 2 bases, with 8 bases lying between them. The CDR3 is made up of 14 amino acids. From germline, CDR1 is SNHLY and CDR2 FYNNEI. The CDR3 is CASSELRVTDTQYF. The DNA of the CDR3 is TGTGCCAGCAGTGAACTGAGGGTCACAGATACGCAGTATTTT.